These 26 T cell receptor beta chains were sequenced from one sample in a study of post-analysis software for immune sequencing data. No antigen has been assigned to these receptors. Every TCR beta cDNA library bore unique molecular identifiers. TCRdb used MiXCR to reprocess the PCR reads, holding one entry per CDR3 protein. The data show around 180,000 distinct CDR3 sequences, 25% to 35% seen once. Study-wide findings and caveats: When patients were compared with controls, 4 or 5 TRBV segments were more frequent, TRBV5-6, TRBV5-1 and TRBV20-1 among them.

The sequenced sample consisted of blood. These receptors were taken from a girl aged 5-17 years with multiple sclerosis.

This clonotype turned up a few times. V gene TRBV20-1 combines with J gene TRBJ2-5, with 11 bases identical to TRBD2. Trimming removed 6 bases from V and 3 bases from J; junction bases left unmatched: 12. This CDR3 has 16 residues. Germline CDR1 DFQATT, CDR2 SNEGSKA (reference sequence). The CDR3 coding sequence is TGCAGTGCCCCCGGGGTAGCGGGAGGGAACAAAGAGACCCAGTACTTC. This encodes CSAPGVAGGNKETQYF.

The CDR3 here is CASSLTGGDEQYF. The CDR3 bases are TGTGCCAGCAGTCTGACAGGGGGGGACGAGCAGTACTTC. V and J are TRBV12-3 or TRBV12-4 and TRBJ2-7; 9 bases match TRBD1. This CDR3 has 13 residues. Unmatched junction bases numbered 4, after V lost 5 bases and J lost 5 bases.

This clonotype has a count of ten or more. The chain couples TRBV14 to TRBJ1-2; D possibly corresponds to TRBD1 (5 bases). Germline CDR1 SGHDN, CDR2 FVKESK. CDR3 length equals 13 residues. Trimming pared 1 base from V and 8 bases from J, leaving 11 bases between. Here the CDR3 reads CASSQVGGKGYTF. CDR3 nucleotide sequence: TGTGCCAGCAGCCAAGTTGGGGGGAAAGGCTACACCTTC. Full variable domain (rest looked up from reference TRBV14 and TRBJ1-2): EAGVTQFPSHSVIEKGQTVTLRCDPISGHDNLYWYRRVMGKEIKFLLHFVKESKQDESGMPNNRFLAERTGGTYSTLKVQPAELEDSGVYFCASSQVGGKGYTFGSGTRLTVV.

This chain links TRBV6-1 with TRBJ2-5; the D is unclear. The last part of the DNA fits TRBJ2-7 better; the J call may be wrong. The CDR3 loop spans 12 amino acids. Germline V lookup: CDR1 MNHNS, CDR2 SASEGT. The CDR3 DNA follows: TGTGCCAGCACCTTAGAGATTGGCGAGCAGTACTTC. Translating it yields CASTLEIGEQYF.

This chain links TRBV7-2 with TRBJ2-7; TRBD1 is a possible D gene (6 bases). The V end was cut by 4 bases, the J end by 2 bases, with 12 bases between. Germline-derived CDR1 and CDR2 are SGHTA and FQGNSA. This CDR3 has 14 amino acids. The CDR3 DNA is TGTGCCAGCAGCTCTTACAGGGCTACCTACGAGCAGTACTTC. This codes for CASSSYRATYEQYF. The full variable domain, with the rest looked up from reference TRBV7-2 and TRBJ2-7, is GAGVSQSPSNKVTEKGKDVELRCDPISGHTALYWYRQSLGQGLEFLIYFQGNSAPDKSGLPSDRFSAERTGGSVSTLTIQRTQQEDSAVYLCASSSYRATYEQYFGPGTRLTVT.

The chain links TRBV6-1 to TRBJ2-5; D perhaps matches TRBD1 (6 bases). The end of the DNA fits TRBJ2-7 better, so the J call may be wrong. Germline V lookup: CDR1 MNHNS, CDR2 SASEGT. This CDR3 comprises 15 residues. The CDR3 loop reads CASSEALWGRDEQYF. In nucleotides, the CDR3 is TGTGCCAGCAGTGAAGCTCTGTGGGGGCGCGACGAGCAGTACTTC.

With respect to this clonotype: Since a much larger clone is just one base distant, this may be a read error. The chain employs TRBV7-9 and TRBJ2-7, with TRBD2 matching 9 bases. CDR1 SEHNR and CDR2 FQNEAQ come from the germline V gene (reference sequence). V shed 3 bases and J 4 bases; nucleotides not matched to a gene: 7. This CDR3 is 15 amino acids long. The CDR3 spells CASSLGLALSYEQYF. Here the CDR3 DNA reads TGTGCCAGCAGCTTGGGACTAGCCCTGAGTTACGAGCAGTACTTC.

This clonotype was recorded a few times. The chain couples TRBV11-2 to TRBJ2-6; 12 bases line up with TRBD2. This CDR3 has 15 amino acids. Germline V lookup: CDR1 SGHAT, CDR2 FQNNGV. J was trimmed by 13 bases and V by 7 bases; bases with no gene match: 11. The CDR3 spells CASNSGLAGTYVLTF. In nucleotides, the CDR3 is TGTGCCAGCAACTCCGGACTAGCGGGAACTTATGTCCTGACTTTC.

A few counts support this clonotype. The chain combines TRBV20-1 with TRBJ1-1; 11 positions agree with TRBD1. Trimming took 4 bases from V and 2 from J; bases not matched to a gene: 9. This CDR3 has 16 amino acids. In germline, CDR1 is DFQATT, CDR2 SNEGSKA (reference sequence). This chain's CDR3 is CSATIWDRGFNTEAFF. In DNA, the CDR3 is TGCAGTGCTACAATTTGGGACAGGGGGTTTAACACTGAAGCTTTCTTT.

This clonotype was counted a single time. A much bigger clone sits one base away, suggesting this may be a read error. CDR3 loop: CSVKRDDGQFF. DNA of the CDR3: TGCAGCGTTAAGCGGGATGATGGGCAGTTCTTC. The rearrangement joins TRBV29-1 to TRBJ2-1; 7 bases match TRBD2. CDR1 SQVTM and CDR2 ANQGSEA come from the germline V gene. The CDR3 sequence is 11 residues long. V trimming: 5 bases; J trimming: 12 bases; junction bases outside the gene matches: 7.

The table lists this clonotype with a few counts. This chain joins TRBV29-1 and TRBJ1-1; the D gene is possibly TRBD1 (6 bases). In germline, CDR1 is SQVTM, CDR2 ANQGSEA. Trimming cost V 7 bases and J 1 base, with 16 bases left between them. This CDR3 has 14 amino acids. CDR3 residues: CSATLGRGNTEAFF. The DNA for the CDR3 is TGCAGCGCTACCCTGGGCAGGGGGAACACTGAAGCTTTCTTT.

The chain is built from TRBV6-6 and TRBJ1-1, with D possibly matching TRBD1 (5 bases). The V gene's germline CDR1 is MNHNY and CDR2 SVGAGI (reference sequence). The CDR3 contains 16 residues. The V end lost 7 bases, the J end lost 5 bases, and 23 bases lay between the germline ends. The CDR3, as DNA: TGTGCCAGCATTACTACAGGACGGACGCCCTTGACTGAAGCTTTCTTT. Its translation is CASITTGRTPLTEAFF.

This clonotype came up many times. The chain employs TRBV24-1 and TRBJ2-3; tentative D call: TRBD2 (5 bases). V shed 9 bases and J shed 5 bases, with 8 bases lying between them. The CDR3 is 11 residues long. The germline CDR1 and CDR2 sequences are KGHDR and SFDVKD. CDR3 loop: CATELGDTQYF. Written as DNA, the CDR3 is TGTGCCACCGAACTAGGAGATACGCAGTATTTT.

This clonotype turned up a few times. The V and J genes are TRBV15 and TRBJ2-1; a possible D gene is TRBD2 (6 bases). V was trimmed by 4 bases and J by 4 bases, leaving 14 bases between them. The CDR3 runs 15 residues. Per the germline V gene, CDR1 is LNHNV and CDR2 is YYDKDF (reference sequence). The CDR3 DNA sequence: TGTGCCACCAGCACGGCCGGGACTCCTTACAATGAGCAGTTCTTC. Translating it yields CATSTAGTPYNEQFF.

Details on this clonotype: It may be a read error: a sequence one base away is much more abundant. The V call is TRBV12-3 or TRBV12-4, the J call TRBJ2-7, with 8 bases aligning to TRBD1. The CDR3 spans 15 residues. CDR3 sequence: CAGRNDRGHSYEQYF. CDR3 in DNA: TGTGCCGGCAGAAACGACAGGGGTCACTCCTACGAGCAGTACTTC.

The V call is TRBV20-1, the J call TRBJ2-1; D may be TRBD2 (5 bases). Germline CDR1 reads DFQATT; CDR2 reads SNEGSKA (reference sequence). CDR3 length: 11 residues. The V gene lost 3 bases and the J gene lost 6 bases, with 6 bases spanning the gap. The CDR3 bases are TGCAGTGCTAGGGGGAGCAATGAGCAGTTCTTC. This encodes CSARGSNEQFF.

This clonotype has at least ten counts. V and J are TRBV7-2 and TRBJ2-1; D perhaps matches TRBD1 (7 bases). The CDR3 has 12 amino acids. Germline CDR1 is SGHTA and CDR2 is FQGNSA. Trimming pared 5 bases from V and 10 bases from J, leaving 12 bases between. CDR3 in DNA: TGTGCCAGCAGCCTCAGGGGGGAGGAGCAGTTCTTC. Protein product: CASSLRGEEQFF.

This clonotype occurred once. The chain is built from TRBV5-1 and TRBJ2-2; no firm D call. Trimming removed 4 bases from V and 5 bases from J, with 18 bases in between. The CDR3 sequence is 16 residues long. CDR1 is SGHRS, CDR2 YFSETQ, per germline. CDR3 coding DNA: TGCGCCAGCAGCCCAGAGATCTACATGGGAACCGGGGAGCTGTTTTTT. This codes for CASSPEIYMGTGELFF.

V is TRBV7-2 and J is TRBJ1-6; D possibly corresponds to TRBD1 (6 bases). This CDR3 contains 15 residues. CDR1 and CDR2 from the germline V gene are SGHTA and FQGNSA. The V gene lost 1 base and the J gene lost 7 bases, with 11 bases spanning the gap. DNA of the CDR3: TGTGCCAGCAGCTTAGTGACAGGATCAAATTCACCCCTCCACTTT. It translates to CASSLVTGSNSPLHF.

About this clonotype: The germline gene is not matched at one end of the junction; a read error may be the cause. V gene TRBV10-3 combines with J gene TRBJ2-3; 12 nucleotides line up with TRBD2. Looked up from germline, CDR1 is ENHRY and CDR2 is SYGVKD. There are 14 residues in the CDR3. The CDR3 DNA follows: TGTGCCGCCCAGACTAGCGGGAGCATAGATACGCAGTATTTT. As protein: CAAQTSGSIDTQYF.

About this clonotype: One base away lies a much larger clone, so this may be a sequencing read error. This likely comes from a read error, as the CDR3 has no conserved phenylalanine or tryptophan at its end. V usage is TRBV29-1 and J usage is TRBJ1-2; perhaps TRBD1 as D (6 bases). CDR3 size: 11 residues. Germline loops: CDR1 SQVTM, CDR2 ANQGSEA. The V and J ends lost 5 bases and 8 bases respectively, with 12 bases between them. The CDR3 DNA reads as TGCAGCGTTACACAGGGCCCAGGCTACACCTGC. Protein: CSVTQGPGYTC.

This chain joins TRBV6-6 and TRBJ2-2; the D gene is possibly TRBD2 (5 bases). Between the trimmed V and J ends, which lost 0 bases and 0 bases, there was a span of 11 bases. Looked up from germline, CDR1 is MNHNY and CDR2 is SVGAGI (reference sequence). The CDR3 extends over 17 amino acids. CDR3 sequence: CASSYSEAAANTGELFF. The CDR3 region has the DNA TGTGCCAGCAGTTACTCGGAGGCGGCCGCGAACACCGGGGAGCTGTTTTTT.

This clonotype was counted ten times or more. This chain connects TRBV4-1 to TRBJ2-1; the D gene is possibly TRBD2 (6 bases). There are 17 residues in the CDR3. Germline V gives CDR1 MGHRA, CDR2 YSYEKL. The ends were cut back, 0 bases at V and 0 bases at J, with 12 bases in the middle. CDR3 in DNA: TGCGCCAGCAGCCAAGATTTGGGACTCAGCTCCTACAATGAGCAGTTCTTC. Residues: CASSQDLGLSSYNEQFF.

With respect to this clonotype: This may be a read error: a much more frequent sequence differs by one nucleotide. The rearrangement links TRBV5-6 to TRBJ1-2; no reliable D call. The ends were cut back, 1 base at V and 7 bases at J, with 8 bases in the middle. This CDR3 has 12 residues. Germline V CDR1 and CDR2: SGHDT, YYEEEE. CDR3 coding DNA: TGTGCCAGCAGCTTGTCAAGCTTTGGCTACACCTTC. It yields the protein CASSLSSFGYTF.

About this clonotype itself: Mismatch with germline at one junction end may stem from a read error. V usage is TRBV12-3 or TRBV12-4 and J usage is TRBJ2-3, with D maybe TRBD2 (7 bases). The CDR3 consists of 15 residues. This CDR3 is CASSLRGGGTDAQYF. The DNA of the CDR3 is TGTGCCAGCAGTTTAAGGGGGGGGGGCACAGATGCGCAGTATTTT.

V gene TRBV29-1 combines with J gene TRBJ1-6, with no clear D. The V and J ends lost 4 bases and 7 bases respectively, with 11 bases between them. Germline V CDR1 and CDR2: SQVTM, ANQGSEA. The CDR3 length is 13 residues. CDR3 nucleotides: TGCAGCGTTGTTTTAGGGCGCAATTCACCCCTCCACTTT. Translated: CSVVLGRNSPLHF.